This is a list of T cell receptor beta chains from one sample in a study of cytomegalovirus exposure and HLA in healthy donors. Measured with immunoSEQ multiplex PCR; TCRdb has only the in-frame clones, and not every one. The top ten clones hold 4.2% of a sample with 100,000 to 150,000 clones, approximately 80% of them seen once. The sequencing input was PBMCs. The receptors were gathered from a male donor in good health and CMV-seropositive. Each CDR3 is given with its conserved first and last residue. The order of the fields is V gene, clone size, D gene, J gene, CDR3 protein, CDR3 DNA. D genes are given only for firm matches. Size is omitted from some rows. Given values are once, few, many or a class for expanded clones.

V: TRBV27; size: .; D: TRBD1; J: TRBJ1-6; CDR3: CASSGTGLENSPLHF; DNA: TGTGCCAGCAGTGGGACAGGTCTTGAGAATTCACCCCTCCACTTT
V: TRBV4-1; size: .; D: .; J: TRBJ1-1; CDR3: CASSQRQGPTEAFF; DNA: TGCGCCAGCAGCCAACGCCAGGGTCCCACTGAAGCTTTCTTT
V: TRBV18; size: once; D: TRBD1; J: TRBJ2-3; CDR3: CASSPGQGASPDTQYF; DNA: TGTGCCAGCTCACCTGGACAGGGGGCCAGCCCAGATACGCAGTATTTT
V: TRBV7-2; size: .; D: TRBD2; J: TRBJ2-1; CDR3: CASSPGGAYNEQFF; DNA: TGTGCCAGCAGCCCCGGGGGGGCCTACAATGAGCAGTTCTTC
V: TRBV10-2; size: .; D: TRBD1; J: TRBJ2-2; CDR3: CASNPGTGGTGELFF; DNA: TGCGCCAGCAATCCCGGGACAGGGGGCACCGGGGAGCTGTTTTTT
V: TRBV4-2; size: .; D: .; J: TRBJ1-1; CDR3: CASSQEEDFEAFF; DNA: TGTGCCAGCAGCCAAGAGGAGGATTTTGAAGCTTTCTTT
V: TRBV6-5; size: .; D: .; J: TRBJ2-7; CDR3: CASSSRLSYEQYF; DNA: TGTGCCAGCAGTTCTAGATTAAGCTACGAGCAGTACTTC
V: TRBV19; size: .; D: TRBD1; J: TRBJ2-7; CDR3: CASSNSPGRGIYEQYF; DNA: TGTGCCAGTAGTAACTCTCCGGGCAGGGGGATCTACGAGCAGTACTTC
V: TRBV5-8; size: .; D: TRBD2; J: TRBJ2-7; CDR3: CASSLAGGDEQYF; DNA: TGTGCCAGCAGCCTAGCGGGAGGGGACGAGCAGTACTTC
V: TRBV7-2; size: .; D: .; J: TRBJ1-1; CDR3: CASSLYMNTEAFF; DNA: TGTGCCAGCAGCTTGTACATGAACACTGAAGCTTTCTTT
V: TRBV2; size: .; D: .; J: TRBJ1-3; CDR3: CASIRGAFGNTIYF; DNA: TGTGCCAGCATTCGGGGGGCTTTTGGAAACACCATATATTTT
V: TRBV5-8; size: .; D: TRBD2; J: TRBJ2-3; CDR3: CASSVGLVRMDTQYF; DNA: TGTGCCAGCAGCGTGGGACTAGTACGAATGGATACGCAGTATTTT
V: TRBV18; size: .; D: .; J: TRBJ1-1; CDR3: CASSPYGQGNTEAFF; DNA: TGTGCCAGCTCACCATACGGGCAGGGGAACACTGAAGCTTTCTTT
V: TRBV29-1; size: few; D: TRBD2; J: TRBJ2-1; CDR3: CSVGPGGGRFF; DNA: TGCAGCGTTGGGCCGGGGGGAGGGAGGTTCTTC
V: TRBV5-1; size: .; D: .; J: TRBJ1-2; CDR3: CASSPLRVDYGYTF; DNA: TGCGCCAGCAGCCCGCTAAGAGTTGACTATGGCTACACCTTC
V: TRBV5-4; size: .; D: .; J: TRBJ2-1; CDR3: CASSRETTKNYNEQFF; DNA: TGTGCCAGCAGCCGGGAGACTACTAAGAACTACAATGAGCAGTTCTTC
V: TRBV9; size: .; D: .; J: TRBJ2-7; CDR3: CASSVGARSYGQYF; DNA: TGTGCCAGCAGCGTAGGGGCACGCTCCTACGGGCAGTACTTC
V: TRBV6-5; size: .; D: .; J: TRBJ1-1; CDR3: CASSYEQGLRTEAFF; DNA: TGTGCCAGCAGTTACGAGCAGGGTTTGCGCACTGAAGCTTTCTTT
V: TRBV5-6; size: .; D: TRBD1; J: TRBJ1-2; CDR3: CASRILQGLNYGYTF; DNA: TGTGCCAGCAGGATCCTACAGGGGTTAAACTATGGCTACACCTTC
V: TRBV29-1; size: .; D: .; J: TRBJ1-1; CDR3: CSVVQGVTEAFF; DNA: TGCAGCGTCGTCCAAGGGGTTACTGAAGCTTTCTTT
V: TRBV2; size: .; D: .; J: TRBJ2-7; CDR3: CASTRERSASEQYF; DNA: TGTGCCAGCACCCGAGAAAGGAGTGCCTCCGAGCAGTACTTC
V: TRBV7-9; size: .; D: TRBD1; J: TRBJ1-2; CDR3: CSSSPGQGVNYGYTF; DNA: TGTTCCAGCAGCCCGGGACAGGGGGTCAACTATGGCTACACCTTC
V: TRBV4-2; size: .; D: TRBD2; J: TRBJ2-5; CDR3: CASSLFTGTSGRKETQYF; DNA: TGTGCCAGCAGCCTTTTCACCGGGACTAGCGGGAGGAAAGAGACCCAGTACTTC
V: TRBV7-3; size: .; D: .; J: TRBJ1-1; CDR3: CASSLVALSNTEAFF; DNA: TGTGCCAGCAGCTTGGTAGCCCTATCGAACACTGAAGCTTTCTTT
V: TRBV6-1; size: .; D: TRBD2; J: TRBJ2-2; CDR3: CASSVFYPRLAANTGELFF; DNA: TGTGCCAGCAGTGTTTTTTACCCCCGACTAGCGGCGAACACCGGGGAGCTGTTTTTT
V: TRBV6-5; size: once; D: .; J: TRBJ2-7; CDR3: CASSYGQSYEQYF; DNA: TGTGCCAGCAGTTACGGGCAATCCTACGAGCAGTACTTC
V: TRBV30; size: once; D: TRBD1; J: TRBJ1-1; CDR3: CAWSSRGHNTEAFF; DNA: TGTGCCTGGAGTTCCAGGGGGCATAACACTGAAGCTTTCTTT
V: TRBV6-1; size: .; D: TRBD1; J: TRBJ2-7; CDR3: CASRVTGSSREQYF; DNA: TGTGCCAGCAGGGTGACAGGGAGTTCTCGCGAGCAGTACTTC
V: TRBV7-9; size: .; D: .; J: TRBJ1-1; CDR3: CASSRAGEGTEAFF; DNA: TGTGCCAGCAGCCGTGCCGGGGAAGGCACTGAAGCTTTCTTT
V: TRBV15; size: .; D: TRBD1; J: TRBJ1-5; CDR3: CATSKTGGMVRKAQHF; DNA: TGTGCCACCAGCAAGACAGGGGGCATGGTGCGTAAAGCCCAGCATTTT
V: TRBV27; size: .; D: TRBD1; J: TRBJ2-5; CDR3: CASRDGTGSTPGQYF; DNA: TGTGCCAGCAGGGACGGGACAGGTTCTACTCCGGGGCAGTACTTC
V: TRBV6-1; size: .; D: TRBD2; J: TRBJ2-1; CDR3: CASSGLAGGRNEQFF; DNA: TGTGCCAGCAGTGGACTAGCGGGGGGCCGGAATGAGCAGTTCTTC
V: TRBV11-2; size: .; D: TRBD1; J: TRBJ2-3; CDR3: CASSLFPDRGADTQYF; DNA: TGTGCCAGCAGCCTATTCCCGGACAGGGGTGCAGATACGCAGTATTTT
V: TRBV28; size: .; D: TRBD2; J: TRBJ2-2; CDR3: CASSPASSGRASTGELFF; DNA: TGTGCCAGCAGTCCGGCCAGTAGCGGGAGGGCCTCTACCGGGGAGCTGTTTTTT
V: TRBV13; size: .; D: .; J: TRBJ2-7; CDR3: CASSLGLAMTEQYF; DNA: TGTGCCAGCAGCTTAGGCCTAGCAATGACCGAGCAGTACTTC
V: TRBV10-3; size: .; D: TRBD2; J: TRBJ2-2; CDR3: CAIRKRGGRGGELFF; DNA: TGTGCCATCAGGAAGCGGGGGGGCCGAGGCGGGGAGCTGTTTTTT
V: TRBV5-1; size: .; D: .; J: TRBJ2-7; CDR3: CASSADFPSYEQYF; DNA: TGCGCCAGCAGCGCGGACTTTCCCTCCTACGAGCAGTACTTC
V: TRBV5-6; size: .; D: TRBD2; J: TRBJ2-1; CDR3: CASSLGAGGGNNEQFF; DNA: TGTGCCAGCAGCTTGGGAGCGGGAGGGGGCAACAATGAGCAGTTCTTC
V: TRBV7-6; size: once; D: .; J: TRBJ1-1; CDR3: CASSPTRPTTEAFF; DNA: TGTGCCAGCAGCCCAACCAGGCCCACCACTGAAGCTTTCTTT
V: TRBV5-1; size: .; D: .; J: TRBJ2-7; CDR3: CASSLARENEQYF; DNA: TGCGCCAGCAGCTTGGCTAGGGAGAACGAGCAGTACTTC
V: TRBV18; size: .; D: .; J: TRBJ1-4; CDR3: CASSPLSGEKLFF; DNA: TGTGCCAGCTCACCTCTGTCAGGGGAAAAACTGTTTTTT
V: TRBV28; size: .; D: TRBD1; J: TRBJ1-6; CDR3: CASSLRTGTGNSPLHF; DNA: TGTGCCAGCAGTTTGAGGACCGGGACAGGGAACTCACCCCTCCACTTT
V: TRBV5-1; size: once; D: .; J: TRBJ1-2; CDR3: CASSLVQGNYGYTF; DNA: TGCGCCAGCAGCTTGGTTCAGGGAAACTATGGCTACACCTTC
V: TRBV5-1; size: .; D: TRBD2; J: TRBJ2-7; CDR3: CASSLAGGHNEQYF; DNA: TGCGCCAGCAGCCTAGCGGGAGGGCACAACGAGCAGTACTTC
V: TRBV13; size: .; D: TRBD1; J: TRBJ2-5; CDR3: CASSYTGVQETQYF; DNA: TGTGCCAGCAGCTATACAGGGGTGCAAGAGACCCAGTACTTC
V: TRBV18; size: .; D: TRBD2; J: TRBJ2-4; CDR3: CASSPSIQVSGSTKNIQYF; DNA: TGTGCCAGCTCACCATCAATACAAGTAAGCGGGAGCACCAAAAACATTCAGTACTTC
V: TRBV7-2; size: .; D: TRBD1; J: TRBJ1-6; CDR3: CASSWILGDRVNSPLHF; DNA: TGTGCCAGCAGCTGGATACTAGGGGACAGGGTTAACTCACCCCTCCACTTT
V: TRBV6-6; size: .; D: .; J: TRBJ1-4; CDR3: CASREGSTNEKLFF; DNA: TGTGCCAGCAGGGAGGGGTCCACTAATGAAAAACTGTTTTTT
V: TRBV7-8; size: few; D: TRBD2; J: TRBJ2-1; CDR3: CASRSGALTLSSYNEQFF; DNA: TGTGCCAGCAGGAGCGGGGCCCTAACCTTGAGCTCCTACAATGAGCAGTTCTTC
V: TRBV2; size: .; D: .; J: TRBJ1-2; CDR3: CASSDPPVPSPRF; DNA: TGTGCCAGCAGTGATCCCCCTGTACCTAGCCCCCGATTC
V: TRBV27; size: .; D: TRBD1; J: TRBJ2-3; CDR3: CASTTQGANTDTQYF; DNA: TGTGCCAGCACGACCCAGGGGGCGAACACAGATACGCAGTATTTT
V: TRBV7-9; size: .; D: .; J: TRBJ2-7; CDR3: CASSRGTYYEQYF; DNA: TGTGCCAGCAGCCGCGGGACTTACTACGAGCAGTACTTC
V: TRBV5-1; size: .; D: TRBD1; J: TRBJ2-5; CDR3: CASSLQGGPQETQYF; DNA: TGCGCCAGCAGCTTGCAAGGGGGCCCCCAAGAGACCCAGTACTTC